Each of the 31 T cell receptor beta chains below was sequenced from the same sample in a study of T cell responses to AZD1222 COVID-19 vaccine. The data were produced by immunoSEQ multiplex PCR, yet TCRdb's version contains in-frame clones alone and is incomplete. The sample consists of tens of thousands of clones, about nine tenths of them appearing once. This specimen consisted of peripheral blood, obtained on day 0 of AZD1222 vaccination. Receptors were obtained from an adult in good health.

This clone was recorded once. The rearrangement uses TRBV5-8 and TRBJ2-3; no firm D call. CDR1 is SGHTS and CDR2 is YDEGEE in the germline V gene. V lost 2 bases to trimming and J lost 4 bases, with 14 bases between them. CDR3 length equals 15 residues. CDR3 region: CASSLGNSVADTQYF. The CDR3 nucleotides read TGTGCCAGCAGCTTAGGTAACTCAGTAGCAGATACGCAGTATTTT.

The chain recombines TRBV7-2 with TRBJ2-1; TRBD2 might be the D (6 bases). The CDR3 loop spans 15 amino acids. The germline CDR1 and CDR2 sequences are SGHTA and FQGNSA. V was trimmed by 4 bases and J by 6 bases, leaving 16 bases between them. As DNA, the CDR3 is TGTGCCAGCAGCTATTCCCCTTTCGGGGGCAATGAGCAGTTCTTC. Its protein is CASSYSPFGGNEQFF.

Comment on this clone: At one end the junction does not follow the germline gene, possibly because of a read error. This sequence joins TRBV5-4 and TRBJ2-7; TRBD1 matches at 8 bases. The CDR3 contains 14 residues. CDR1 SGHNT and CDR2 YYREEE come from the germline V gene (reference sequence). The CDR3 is CASSLGTGLYEQYF. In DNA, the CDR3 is TGTGCCAGCAGTTTGGGGACAGGCCTCTACGAGCAGTACTTC.

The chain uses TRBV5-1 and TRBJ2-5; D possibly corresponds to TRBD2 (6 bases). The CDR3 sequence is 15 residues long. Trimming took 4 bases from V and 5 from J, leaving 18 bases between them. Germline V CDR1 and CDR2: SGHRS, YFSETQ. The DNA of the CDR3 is TGCGCCAGCAGCGCGGCGCAGGCTGGGGGGGAGACCCAGTACTTC. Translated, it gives CASSAAQAGGETQYF.

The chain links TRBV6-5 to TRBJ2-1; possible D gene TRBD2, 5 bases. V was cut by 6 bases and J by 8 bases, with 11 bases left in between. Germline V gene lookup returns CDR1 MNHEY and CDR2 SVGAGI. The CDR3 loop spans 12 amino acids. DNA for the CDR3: TGTGCCAGCAGGACTTACGGGGATGAGCAGTTCTTC. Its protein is CASRTYGDEQFF.

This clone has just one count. CDR3 loop: CASSYGTPNSPLHF. The CDR3 nucleotides are TGTGCCAGCAGTTACGGGACACCTAATTCACCCCTCCACTTT. The chain joins TRBV6-5 to TRBJ1-6, with D maybe TRBD1 (6 bases). The CDR3 totals 14 residues. The germline gives CDR1 MNHEY, CDR2 SVGAGI. The germline V and J ends were trimmed by 2 bases and 6 bases, with 8 bases remaining between them.

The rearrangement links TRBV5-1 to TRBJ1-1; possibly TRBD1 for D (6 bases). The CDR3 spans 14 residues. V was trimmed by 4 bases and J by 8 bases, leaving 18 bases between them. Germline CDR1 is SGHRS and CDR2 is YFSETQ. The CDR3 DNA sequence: TGCGCCAGCAGCACAATACAGGGCTTCGAGGAAGCTTTCTTT. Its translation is CASSTIQGFEEAFF.

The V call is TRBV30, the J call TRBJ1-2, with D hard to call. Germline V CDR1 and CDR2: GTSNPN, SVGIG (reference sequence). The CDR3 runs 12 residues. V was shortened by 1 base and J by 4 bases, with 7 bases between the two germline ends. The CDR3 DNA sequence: TGTGCCTGGAGTGAAAGGGCCTATGGCTACACCTTC. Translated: CAWSERAYGYTF.

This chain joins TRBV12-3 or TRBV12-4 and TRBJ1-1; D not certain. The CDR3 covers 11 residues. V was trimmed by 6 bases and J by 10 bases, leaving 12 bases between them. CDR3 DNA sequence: TGTGCCAGCAGGGACGTATTCGTAGCTTTCTTT. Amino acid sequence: CASRDVFVAFF.

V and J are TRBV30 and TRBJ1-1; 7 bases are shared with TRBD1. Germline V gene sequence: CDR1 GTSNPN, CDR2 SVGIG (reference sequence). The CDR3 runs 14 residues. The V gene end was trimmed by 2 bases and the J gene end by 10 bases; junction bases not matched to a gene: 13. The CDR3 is CAWSPDRDQRPAFF. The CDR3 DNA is TGTGCCTGGAGTCCTGACAGGGACCAACGTCCAGCTTTCTTT.

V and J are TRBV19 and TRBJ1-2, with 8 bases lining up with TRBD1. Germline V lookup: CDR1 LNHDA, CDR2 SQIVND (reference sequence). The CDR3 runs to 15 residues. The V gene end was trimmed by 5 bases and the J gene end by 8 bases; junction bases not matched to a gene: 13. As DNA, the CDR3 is TGTGCCAGTAGTTCAATCGACAGGGGCCTGGGGGGCTACACCTTC. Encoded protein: CASSSIDRGLGGYTF.

The chain's CDR3 is CASTPGNSGYEQYF. CDR3 nucleotides: TGTGCCAGCACCCCGGGGAATTCCGGATACGAGCAGTACTTC. The chain couples TRBV7-2 to TRBJ2-7; the D gene is possibly TRBD2 (5 bases). CDR3 length: 14 amino acids. Looked up from germline, CDR1 is SGHTA and CDR2 is FQGNSA. V lost 7 bases, J lost 4 bases, and 17 bases lay in between.

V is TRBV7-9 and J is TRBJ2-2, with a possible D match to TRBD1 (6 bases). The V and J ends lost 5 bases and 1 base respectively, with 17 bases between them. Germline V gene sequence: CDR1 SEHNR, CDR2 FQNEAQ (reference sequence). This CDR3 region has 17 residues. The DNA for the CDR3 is TGTGCCAGCAGCCCCGGACAGTTTACAGGGAACACCGGGGAGCTGTTTTTT. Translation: CASSPGQFTGNTGELFF.

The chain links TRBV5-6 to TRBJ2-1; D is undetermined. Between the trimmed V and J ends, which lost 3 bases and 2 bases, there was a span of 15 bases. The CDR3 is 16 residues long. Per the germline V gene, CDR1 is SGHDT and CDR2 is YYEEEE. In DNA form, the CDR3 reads TGTGCCAGCAGCTCTGTGGGCCGGGCCCCCTACAATGAGCAGTTCTTC. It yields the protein CASSSVGRAPYNEQFF.

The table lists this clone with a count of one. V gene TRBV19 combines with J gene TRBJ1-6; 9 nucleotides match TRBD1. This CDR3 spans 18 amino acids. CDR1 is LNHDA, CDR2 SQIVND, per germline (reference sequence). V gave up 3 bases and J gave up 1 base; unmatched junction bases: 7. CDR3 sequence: CASSIQTGGISYNSPLHF. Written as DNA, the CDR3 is TGTGCCAGTAGTATCCAGACAGGGGGAATATCCTATAATTCACCCCTCCACTTT.

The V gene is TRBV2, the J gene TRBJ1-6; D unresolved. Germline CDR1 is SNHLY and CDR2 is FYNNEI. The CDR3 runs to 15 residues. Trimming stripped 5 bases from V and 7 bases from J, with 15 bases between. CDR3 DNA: TGTGCCAGCAGTTATCCACGACGGCAGAATTCACCCCTCCACTTT. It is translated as CASSYPRRQNSPLHF.

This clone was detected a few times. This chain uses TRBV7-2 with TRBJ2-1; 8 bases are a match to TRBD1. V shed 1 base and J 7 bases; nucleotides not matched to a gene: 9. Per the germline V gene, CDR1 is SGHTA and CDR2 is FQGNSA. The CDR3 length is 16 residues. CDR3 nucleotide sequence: TGTGCCAGCAGCTTAGATCCCCCGGACAGGGAAAATGAGCAGTTCTTC. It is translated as CASSLDPPDRENEQFF. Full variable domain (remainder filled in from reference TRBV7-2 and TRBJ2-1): GAGVSQSPSNKVTEKGKDVELRCDPISGHTALYWYRQSLGQGLEFLIYFQGNSAPDKSGLPSDRFSAERTGGSVSTLTIQRTQQEDSAVYLCASSLDPPDRENEQFFGPGTRLTVL.

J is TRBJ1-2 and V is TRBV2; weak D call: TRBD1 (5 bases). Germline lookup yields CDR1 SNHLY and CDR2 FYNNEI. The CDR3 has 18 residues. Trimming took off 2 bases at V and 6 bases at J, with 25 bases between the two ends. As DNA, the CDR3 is TGTGCCAGCAGTGAAAGGGGCGGCGATAAGGAAGGGGTCGATGGCTACACCTTC. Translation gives CASSERGGDKEGVDGYTF. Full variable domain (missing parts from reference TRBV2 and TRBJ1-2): EPEVTQTPSHQVTQMGQEVILRCVPISNHLYFYWYRQILGQKVEFLVSFYNNEISEKSEIFDDQFSVERPDGSNFTLKIRSTKLEDSAMYFCASSERGGDKEGVDGYTFGSGTRLTVV.

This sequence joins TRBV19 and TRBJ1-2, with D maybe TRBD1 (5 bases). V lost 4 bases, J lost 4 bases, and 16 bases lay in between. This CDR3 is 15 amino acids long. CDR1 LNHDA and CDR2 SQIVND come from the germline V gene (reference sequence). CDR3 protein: CASSKGPTTAYGYTF. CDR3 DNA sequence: TGTGCCAGTAGTAAGGGACCGACAACAGCCTATGGCTACACCTTC.

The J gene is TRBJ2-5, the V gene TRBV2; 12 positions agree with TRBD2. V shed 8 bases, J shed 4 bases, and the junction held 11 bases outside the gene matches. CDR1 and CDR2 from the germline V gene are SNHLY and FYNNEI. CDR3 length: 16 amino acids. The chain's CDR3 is CASRVSSGGVRETQYF. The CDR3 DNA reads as TGTGCCAGCCGCGTGTCTAGCGGGGGGGTCCGAGAGACCCAGTACTTC. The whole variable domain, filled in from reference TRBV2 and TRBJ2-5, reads EPEVTQTPSHQVTQMGQEVILRCVPISNHLYFYWYRQILGQKVEFLVSFYNNEISEKSEIFDDQFSVERPDGSNFTLKIRSTKLEDSAMYFCASRVSSGGVRETQYFGPGTRLLVL.

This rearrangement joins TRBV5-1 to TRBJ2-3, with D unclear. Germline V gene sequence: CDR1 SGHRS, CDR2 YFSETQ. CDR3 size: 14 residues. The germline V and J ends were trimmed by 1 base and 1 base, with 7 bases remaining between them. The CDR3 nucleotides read TGCGCCAGCAGCTTGCCGGTGGGCACAGATACGCAGTATTTT. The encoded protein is CASSLPVGTDTQYF.

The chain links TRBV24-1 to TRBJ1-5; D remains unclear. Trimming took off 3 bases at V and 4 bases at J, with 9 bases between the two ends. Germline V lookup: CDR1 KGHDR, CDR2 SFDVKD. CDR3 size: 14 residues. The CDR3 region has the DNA TGTGCCACCAGTGATGTTCGAGGGAATCAGCCCCAGCATTTT. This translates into CATSDVRGNQPQHF.

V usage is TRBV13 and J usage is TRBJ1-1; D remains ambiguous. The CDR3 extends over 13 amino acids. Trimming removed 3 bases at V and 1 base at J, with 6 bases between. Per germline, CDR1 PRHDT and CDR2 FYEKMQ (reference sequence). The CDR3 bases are TGTGCCAGCAGCTTCGGTCGGAACACTGAAGCTTTCTTT. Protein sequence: CASSFGRNTEAFF.

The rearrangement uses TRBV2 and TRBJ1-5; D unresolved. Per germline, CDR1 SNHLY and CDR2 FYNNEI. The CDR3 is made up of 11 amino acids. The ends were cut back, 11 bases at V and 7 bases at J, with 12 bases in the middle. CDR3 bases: TGTGCCTGCGGTGGTTGGCAGCCCCAGCATTTT. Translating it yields CACGGWQPQHF.

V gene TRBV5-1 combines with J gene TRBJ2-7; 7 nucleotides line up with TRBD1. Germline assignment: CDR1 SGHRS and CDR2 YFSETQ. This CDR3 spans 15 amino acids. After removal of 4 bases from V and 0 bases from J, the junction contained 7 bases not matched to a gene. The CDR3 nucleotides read TGCGCCAGCAGCCAGGGGGTGGACAGCTCCTACGAGCAGTACTTC. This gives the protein CASSQGVDSSYEQYF.

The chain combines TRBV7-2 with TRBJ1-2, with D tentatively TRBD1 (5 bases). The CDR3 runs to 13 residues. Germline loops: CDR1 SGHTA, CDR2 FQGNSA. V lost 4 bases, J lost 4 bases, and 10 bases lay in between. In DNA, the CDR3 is TGTGCCAGCAGCTCCGGGGGTCCCTATGGCTACACCTTC. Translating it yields CASSSGGPYGYTF.

DNA for the CDR3: TGCGCCAGCAGCCGGGGACTGCAAGAGACCCAGTACTTC. It encodes CASSRGLQETQYF. The chain recombines TRBV4-1 with TRBJ2-5; D possibly corresponds to TRBD2 (6 bases). Germline V CDR1 and CDR2: MGHRA, YSYEKL. With 4 bases removed from V and 2 bases from J, the gap between germline ends came to 8 bases. CDR3 length: 13 residues.

CDR3 region: CAWSGDRAYGYTF. The CDR3 coding sequence is TGTGCCTGGAGTGGGGACAGGGCATATGGCTACACCTTC. The rearrangement uses TRBV30 and TRBJ1-2; 9 nucleotides line up with TRBD1. This CDR3 comprises 13 residues. Germline assignment: CDR1 GTSNPN and CDR2 SVGIG (reference sequence). V gave up 1 base and J gave up 5 bases; unmatched junction bases: 2.

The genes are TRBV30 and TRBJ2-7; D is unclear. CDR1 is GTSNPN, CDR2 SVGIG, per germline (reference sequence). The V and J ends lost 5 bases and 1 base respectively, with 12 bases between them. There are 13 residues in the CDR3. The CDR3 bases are TGTGCCTGGGGTCTGGTAGGATCCTACGAGCAGTACTTC. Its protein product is CAWGLVGSYEQYF. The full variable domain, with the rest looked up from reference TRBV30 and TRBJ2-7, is SQTIHQWPATLVQPVGSPLSLECTVEGTSNPNLYWYRQAAGRGLQLLFYSVGIGQISSEVPQNLSASRPQDRQFILSSKKLLLSDSGFYLCAWGLVGSYEQYFGPGTRLTVT.

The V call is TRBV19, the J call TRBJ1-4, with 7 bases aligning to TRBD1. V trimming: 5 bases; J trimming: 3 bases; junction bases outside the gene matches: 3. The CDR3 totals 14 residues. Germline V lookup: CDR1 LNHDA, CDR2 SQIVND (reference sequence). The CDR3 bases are TGTGCCAGTAGTCCCGGGACAGCTAATGAAAAACTGTTTTTT. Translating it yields CASSPGTANEKLFF.

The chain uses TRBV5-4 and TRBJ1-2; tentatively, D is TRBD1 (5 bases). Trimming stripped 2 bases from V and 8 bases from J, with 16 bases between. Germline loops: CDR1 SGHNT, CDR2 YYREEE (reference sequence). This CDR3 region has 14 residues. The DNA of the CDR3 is TGTGCCAGCAGCTTAGATCAGGGTTTAACCGGCTACACCTTC. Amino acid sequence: CASSLDQGLTGYTF.